This T cell receptor (beta chain) derives from a study of identical twins. The CDR3 has 13 amino acids. Germline CDR1 SGHDN, CDR2 FVKESK. V was cut by 1 base and J by 4 bases, with 7 bases left in between. cDNA molecules carried unique molecular identifiers, and template switching added a universal primer site. In TCRdb, the 5' RACE reads were re-called with MiXCR into one record per CDR3 protein. The sample has some 440,000 distinct CDR3 sequences, 24% seen once. This clonotype was counted between two and nine times. These same data were also listed under a study on T cells expressing NK-cell markers.

The TCR was taken from a woman aged 18-29 years in good health. J is TRBJ1-2 and V is TRBV14; D gene uncertain. Sequences were obtained from CD4+ T cells sorted from blood. DNA of the CDR3: TGTGCCAGCAGCCAAGGGACGGCCTATGGCTACACCTTC. Protein sequence: CASSQGTAYGYTF.